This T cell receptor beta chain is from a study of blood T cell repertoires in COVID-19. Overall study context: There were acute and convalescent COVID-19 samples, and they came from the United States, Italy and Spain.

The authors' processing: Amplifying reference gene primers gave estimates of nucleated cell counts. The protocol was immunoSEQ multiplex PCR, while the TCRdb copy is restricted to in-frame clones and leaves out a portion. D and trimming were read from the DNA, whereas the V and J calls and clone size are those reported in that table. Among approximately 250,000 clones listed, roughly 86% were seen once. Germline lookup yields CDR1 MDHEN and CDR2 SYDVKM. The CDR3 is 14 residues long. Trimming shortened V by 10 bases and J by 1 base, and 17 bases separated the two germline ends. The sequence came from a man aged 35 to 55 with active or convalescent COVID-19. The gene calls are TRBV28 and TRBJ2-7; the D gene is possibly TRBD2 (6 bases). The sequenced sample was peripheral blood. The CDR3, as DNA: TGTGCCATTCGTGGGGTACGGGGGTCCTACGAGCAGTACTTC. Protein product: CAIRGVRGSYEQYF.